This T cell receptor (beta chain) appears in the sequencing data of a study of technical replicates of blood from a handful of donors. Here immunoSEQ multiplex PCR was the method, and the copy in TCRdb shows in-frame clones only, minus some. The sample carries 80,000 or so clones, around 94% recorded once. Trimming took off 1 base at V and 0 bases at J, with 10 bases between the two ends. CDR1 and CDR2 (germline): SEHNR, FQNEAQ (reference sequence). CDR3 size: 16 residues. The chain carries TRBV7-9 and TRBJ2-1; perhaps TRBD2 as D (5 bases). The sequencing input was T cells isolated from PBMCs. The sequence derives from a human donor in good health. CDR3 coding DNA: TGTGCCAGCAGCTTAGGAGCAGGAGGCTCCTACAATGAGCAGTTCTTC. This gives the protein CASSLGAGGSYNEQFF.